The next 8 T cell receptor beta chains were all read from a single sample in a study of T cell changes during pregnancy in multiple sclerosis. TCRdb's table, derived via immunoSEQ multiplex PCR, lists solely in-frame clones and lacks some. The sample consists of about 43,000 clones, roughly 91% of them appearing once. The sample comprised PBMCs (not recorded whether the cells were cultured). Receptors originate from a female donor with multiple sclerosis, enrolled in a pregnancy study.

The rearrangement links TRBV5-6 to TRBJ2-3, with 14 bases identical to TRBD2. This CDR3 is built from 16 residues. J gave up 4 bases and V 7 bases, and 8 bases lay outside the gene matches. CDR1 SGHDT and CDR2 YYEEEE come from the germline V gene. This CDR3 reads CASALRTSGRSDTQYF. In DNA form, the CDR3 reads TGTGCCAGCGCCCTGAGGACTAGCGGGAGGTCAGATACGCAGTATTTT.

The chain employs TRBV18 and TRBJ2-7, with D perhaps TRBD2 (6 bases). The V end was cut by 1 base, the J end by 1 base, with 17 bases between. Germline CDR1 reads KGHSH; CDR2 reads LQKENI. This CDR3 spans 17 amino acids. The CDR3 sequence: CASSPLGTFLPSYEQYF. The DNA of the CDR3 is TGTGCCAGCTCACCACTAGGGACTTTTCTACCTTCCTACGAGCAGTACTTC.

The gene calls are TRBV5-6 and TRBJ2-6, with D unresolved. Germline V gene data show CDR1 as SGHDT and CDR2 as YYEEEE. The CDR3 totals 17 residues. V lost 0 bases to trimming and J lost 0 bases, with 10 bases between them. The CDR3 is CASSLEGGRSGANVLTF. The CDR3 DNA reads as TGTGCCAGCAGCTTGGAGGGCGGACGCTCTGGGGCCAACGTCCTGACTTTC. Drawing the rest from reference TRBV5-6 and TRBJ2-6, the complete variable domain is DAGVTQSPTHLIKTRGQQVTLRCSPKSGHDTVSWYQQALGQGPQFIFQYYEEEERQRGNFPDRFSGHQFPNYSSELNVNALLLGDSALYLCASSLEGGRSGANVLTFGAGSRLTVL.

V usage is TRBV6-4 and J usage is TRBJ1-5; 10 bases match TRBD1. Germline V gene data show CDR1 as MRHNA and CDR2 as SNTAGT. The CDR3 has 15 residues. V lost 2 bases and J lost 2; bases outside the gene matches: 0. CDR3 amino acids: CASSDGTGGNQPQHF. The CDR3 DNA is TGTGCCAGCAGTGACGGGACAGGGGGCAATCAGCCCCAGCATTTT.

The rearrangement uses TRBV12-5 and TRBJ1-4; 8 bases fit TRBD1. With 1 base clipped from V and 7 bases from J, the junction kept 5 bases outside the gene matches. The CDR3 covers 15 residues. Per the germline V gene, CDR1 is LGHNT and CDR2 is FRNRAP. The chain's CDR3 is CASGLEDRVFEKLFF. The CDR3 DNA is TGTGCTAGTGGTTTGGAGGACAGGGTGTTTGAAAAACTGTTTTTT.

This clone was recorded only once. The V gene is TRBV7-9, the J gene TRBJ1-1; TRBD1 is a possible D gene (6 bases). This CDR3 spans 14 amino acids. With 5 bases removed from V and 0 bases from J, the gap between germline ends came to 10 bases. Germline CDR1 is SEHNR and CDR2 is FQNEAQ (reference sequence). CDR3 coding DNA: TGTGCCAGCAGCCCGGGACACATGAACACTGAAGCTTTCTTT. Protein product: CASSPGHMNTEAFF.

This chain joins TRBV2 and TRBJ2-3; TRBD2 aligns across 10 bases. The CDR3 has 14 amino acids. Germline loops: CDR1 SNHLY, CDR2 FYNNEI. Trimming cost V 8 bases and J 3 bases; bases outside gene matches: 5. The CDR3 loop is CASDRAGGTDTQYF. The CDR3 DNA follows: TGTGCCAGCGATAGAGCGGGAGGGACAGATACGCAGTATTTT.

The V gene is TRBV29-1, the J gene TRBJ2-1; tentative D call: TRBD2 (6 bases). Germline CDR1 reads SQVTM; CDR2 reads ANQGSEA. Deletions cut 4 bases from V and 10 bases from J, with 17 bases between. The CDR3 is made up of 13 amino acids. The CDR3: CSVGPGLLDEQFF. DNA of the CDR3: TGCAGCGTTGGACCGGGACTCCTTGACGAGCAGTTCTTC.